A single sample is the source of the 15 T cell receptor beta chains below, sequenced in a study of cytomegalovirus exposure and HLA in healthy donors. Use of 60 Vbeta and 13 Jbeta primers characterized the PCR. The repertoire was sequenced with immunoSEQ multiplex PCR; TCRdb's copy has only in-frame clones and lacks some. The table includes about 190,000 clones, 70% to 75% detected once. Sequenced: PBMCs. Receptor source: a woman aged 25-40 years in good health and CMV-seropositive.

This clone was counted between two and nine times. V usage is TRBV27 and J usage is TRBJ2-7; TRBD2 matches 8 bases. Per the germline V gene, CDR1 is MNHEY and CDR2 is SMNVEV (reference sequence). This CDR3 is 15 amino acids long. V gave up 1 base and J gave up 0 bases; unmatched junction bases: 2. The CDR3 loop is CASSLLREASYEQYF. The CDR3 DNA reads TGTGCCAGCAGTTTATTGCGGGAGGCCTCCTACGAGCAGTACTTC.

This chain uses TRBV28 with TRBJ2-6, with 14 bases aligning to TRBD2. V lost 6 bases, J lost 0 bases, and 7 bases stayed unmatched. Germline V lookup: CDR1 MDHEN, CDR2 SYDVKM. CDR3 length: 19 amino acids. The CDR3 sequence is CASSLGLAGVSSGANVLTF. DNA of the CDR3: TGTGCCAGCAGCCTGGGACTAGCGGGGGTTAGCTCTGGGGCCAACGTCCTGACTTTC.

The chain carries TRBV27 and TRBJ2-7; D is perhaps TRBD2 (5 bases). V gave up 6 bases and J gave up 4 bases, with 16 bases separating them. Germline-derived CDR1 and CDR2 are MNHEY and SMNVEV (reference sequence). This CDR3 has 14 residues. CDR3 sequence: CASSWTDLGYEQYF. In DNA, the CDR3 is TGTGCCAGCAGCTGGACTGATCTAGGGTACGAGCAGTACTTC.

The genes are TRBV15 and TRBJ2-2, with 10 bases matching TRBD2. V lost 8 bases, J lost 3 bases, and 6 bases stayed unmatched. The CDR3 is 15 amino acids. Germline loops: CDR1 LNHNV, CDR2 YYDKDF (reference sequence). The CDR3 nucleotides read TGTGCCACCTGTCCAGCGGGAGGGGACACCGGGGAGCTGTTTTTT. Translated: CATCPAGGDTGELFF.

The chain joins TRBV27 to TRBJ1-5, with D unresolved. The V gene's germline CDR1 is MNHEY and CDR2 SMNVEV (reference sequence). V was clipped by 2 bases and J by 6 bases, with 5 bases between them. CDR3 length equals 12 residues. This CDR3 reads CASSLVGQPQHF. CDR3 nucleotides: TGTGCCAGCAGTTTAGTCGGTCAGCCCCAGCATTTT.

The V and J genes are TRBV28 and TRBJ2-7, with TRBD2 identical over 11 bases. Germline V gene lookup returns CDR1 MDHEN and CDR2 SYDVKM. V dropped 5 bases and J dropped 2; count of bases not matched to a gene: 23. CDR3 length equals 21 residues. DNA for the CDR3: TGTGCCAGCAGTGCCCCCCTAGCGGGAGGACGAGATCCAGTCCCGCCCTACGAGCAGTACTTC. Encoded protein: CASSAPLAGGRDPVPPYEQYF. The variable domain in full, with the rest retrieved from reference TRBV28 and TRBJ2-7, is DVKVTQSSRYLVKRTGEKVFLECVQDMDHENMFWYRQDPGLGLRLIYFSYDVKMKEKGDIPEGYSVSREKKERFSLILESASTNQTSMYLCASSAPLAGGRDPVPPYEQYFGPGTRLTVT.

The V and J genes are TRBV7-2 and TRBJ2-7, with 8 bases matching TRBD1. Germline V gene lookup returns CDR1 SGHTA and CDR2 FQGNSA. The CDR3 has 15 amino acids. V lost 1 base and J lost 1; bases outside the gene matches: 3. CDR3 sequence reads: CASSLGDRISYEQYF. CDR3 DNA: TGTGCCAGCAGCTTAGGGGACAGGATTTCCTACGAGCAGTACTTC.

The chain recombines TRBV28 with TRBJ1-1; D gene unclear. This CDR3 is built from 11 residues. V was clipped by 1 base and J by 11 bases, with 8 bases between them. CDR1 is MDHEN and CDR2 is SYDVKM in the germline V gene. CDR3 sequence: CASSLSTRAFF. The DNA of the CDR3 is TGTGCCAGCAGTTTATCCACTCGGGCTTTCTTT.

The chain recombines TRBV11-2 with TRBJ2-7; TRBD1 matches at 8 bases. The germline CDR1 and CDR2 sequences are SGHAT and FQNNGV. There are 14 residues in the CDR3. Trimming cost V 2 bases and J 5 bases; bases outside gene matches: 5. The CDR3 region has the DNA TGTGCCAGCAGCTTAATCAGGGGGCCTCACGAGCAGTACTTC. This translates into CASSLIRGPHEQYF. Complete variable domain (other parts from reference TRBV11-2 and TRBJ2-7): EAGVAQSPRYKIIEKRQSVAFWCNPISGHATLYWYQQILGQGPKLLIQFQNNGVVDDSQLPKDRFSAERLKGVDSTLKIQPAKLEDSAVYLCASSLIRGPHEQYFGPGTRLTVT.

The V gene is TRBV7-2, the J gene TRBJ1-2; 10 bases line up with TRBD1. Per germline, CDR1 SGHTA and CDR2 FQGNSA. The CDR3 has 16 amino acids. The junction had 13 bases not matched to a gene; V was cut back by 5 bases and J by 7 bases. The CDR3 sequence is CASSGPGTGAIGGYTF. In DNA, the CDR3 is TGTGCCAGCAGCGGTCCCGGGACAGGGGCCATAGGTGGCTACACCTTC. Full variable domain (outside the CDR3, taken from reference TRBV7-2 and TRBJ1-2): GAGVSQSPSNKVTEKGKDVELRCDPISGHTALYWYRQSLGQGLEFLIYFQGNSAPDKSGLPSDRFSAERTGGSVSTLTIQRTQQEDSAVYLCASSGPGTGAIGGYTFGSGTRLTVV.

The chain recombines TRBV5-1 with TRBJ1-1, with TRBD1 as a possible D gene (6 bases). Germline V CDR1 and CDR2: SGHRS, YFSETQ. Trimming shortened V by 4 bases and J by 3 bases, and 13 bases separated the two germline ends. The CDR3 runs to 14 residues. CDR3 bases: TGCGCCAGCAGCCCTGCAGGGGCTCACACTGAAGCTTTCTTT. Residues: CASSPAGAHTEAFF.

On this clone: A read error may account for a junction end that differs from germline. The V call is TRBV7-9, the J call TRBJ2-7; TRBD2 matches at 14 bases. Germline CDR1 reads SEHNR; CDR2 reads FQNEAQ (reference sequence). The CDR3 has 15 amino acids. The CDR3 nucleotides read TGTTCCAGCCGAGGGACTAGCGGGAGTAGCTACGAGCAGTACTTC. Translating it yields CSSRGTSGSSYEQYF.

Only a few counts were recorded for this clone. The V gene is TRBV27, the J gene TRBJ2-2; 10 bases are shared with TRBD1. CDR3 length equals 17 residues. Unmatched junction bases numbered 7, after V lost 5 bases and J lost 1 base. Germline-derived CDR1 and CDR2 are MNHEY and SMNVEV (reference sequence). The CDR3 nucleotides are TGTGCCAGCAGTCTACATCGGACAGGGGGGAACACCGGGGAGCTGTTTTTT. This encodes CASSLHRTGGNTGELFF.

A remark on this clone: Other DNA sequences in this specimen translate into the identical CDR3. CDR3 nucleotide sequence: TGTGCCAGCAGTGCTGACAGGGGCAATCAGCCCCAGCATTTT. Protein sequence: CASSADRGNQPQHF. V usage is TRBV6-1 and J usage is TRBJ1-5, with 7 bases lining up with TRBD1. The CDR3 extends over 14 amino acids. Trimming cost V 4 bases and J 2 bases; bases outside gene matches: 2. From germline, CDR1 is MNHNS and CDR2 SASEGT.

The V gene is TRBV5-1, the J gene TRBJ2-7; D might be TRBD2 (5 bases). V gave up 0 bases and J gave up 2 bases, with 9 bases separating them. CDR1 SGHRS and CDR2 YFSETQ come from the germline V gene. The CDR3 is made up of 14 amino acids. The CDR3 reads CASSLGGSAYEQYF. The CDR3 nucleotides are TGCGCCAGCAGCTTGGGAGGGTCAGCCTACGAGCAGTACTTC.